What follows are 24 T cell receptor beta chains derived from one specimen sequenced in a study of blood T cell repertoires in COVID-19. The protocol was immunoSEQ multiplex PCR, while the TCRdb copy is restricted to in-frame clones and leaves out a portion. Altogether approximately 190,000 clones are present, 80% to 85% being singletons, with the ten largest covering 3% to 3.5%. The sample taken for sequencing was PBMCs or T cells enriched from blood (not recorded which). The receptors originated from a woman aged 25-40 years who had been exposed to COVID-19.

CDR3 in DNA: TGTGCCAGCAGCTTAGACAGGGGGCTTGAAGCTTTCTTT. Translated: CASSLDRGLEAFF. This chain joins TRBV7-8 and TRBJ1-1; 9 bases are shared with TRBD1. The junction had 1 base not matched to a gene; V was cut back by 1 base and J by 7 bases. The CDR3 is 13 residues long. Germline V gene sequence: CDR1 SGHVS, CDR2 FQNEAQ.

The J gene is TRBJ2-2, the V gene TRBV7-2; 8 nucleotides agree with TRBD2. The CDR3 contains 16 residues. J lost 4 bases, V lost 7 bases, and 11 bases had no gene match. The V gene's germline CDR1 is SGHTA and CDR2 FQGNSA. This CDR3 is CASNQGQRGITGELFF. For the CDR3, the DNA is TGTGCCAGCAATCAGGGCCAGCGGGGGATCACCGGGGAGCTGTTTTTT.

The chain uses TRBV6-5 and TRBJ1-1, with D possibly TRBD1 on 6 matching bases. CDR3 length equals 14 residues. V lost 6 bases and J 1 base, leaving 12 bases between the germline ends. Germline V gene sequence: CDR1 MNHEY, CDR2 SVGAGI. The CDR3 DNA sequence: TGTGCCAGCAGAACAGGACAGAAGAACACTGAAGCTTTCTTT. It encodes CASRTGQKNTEAFF.

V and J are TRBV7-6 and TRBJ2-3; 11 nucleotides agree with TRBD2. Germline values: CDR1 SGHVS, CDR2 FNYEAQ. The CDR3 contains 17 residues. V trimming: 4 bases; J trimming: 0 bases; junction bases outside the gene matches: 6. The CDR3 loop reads CASSSLAGGESTDTQYF. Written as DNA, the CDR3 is TGTGCCAGCAGCTCATTAGCGGGGGGGGAGAGCACAGATACGCAGTATTTT.

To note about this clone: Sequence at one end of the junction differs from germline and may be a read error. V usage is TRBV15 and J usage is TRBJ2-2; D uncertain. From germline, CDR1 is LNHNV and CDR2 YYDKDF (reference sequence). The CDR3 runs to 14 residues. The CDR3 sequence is CTTSRDPFTGELFF. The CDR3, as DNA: TGTACCACCAGCAGAGATCCATTCACCGGGGAGCTGTTTTTT.

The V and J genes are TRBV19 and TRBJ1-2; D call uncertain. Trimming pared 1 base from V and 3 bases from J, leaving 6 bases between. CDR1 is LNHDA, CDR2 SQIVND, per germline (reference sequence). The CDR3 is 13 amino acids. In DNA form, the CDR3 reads TGTGCCAGTAGTATAGCGAGGGACTATGGCTACACCTTC. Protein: CASSIARDYGYTF.

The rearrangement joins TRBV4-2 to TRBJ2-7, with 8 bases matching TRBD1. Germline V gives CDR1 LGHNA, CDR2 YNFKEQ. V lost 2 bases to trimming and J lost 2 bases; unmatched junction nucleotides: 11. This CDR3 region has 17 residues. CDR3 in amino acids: CASSQNLQGVMAYEQYF. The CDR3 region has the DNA TGTGCCAGCAGCCAAAACTTACAGGGGGTTATGGCCTACGAGCAGTACTTC.

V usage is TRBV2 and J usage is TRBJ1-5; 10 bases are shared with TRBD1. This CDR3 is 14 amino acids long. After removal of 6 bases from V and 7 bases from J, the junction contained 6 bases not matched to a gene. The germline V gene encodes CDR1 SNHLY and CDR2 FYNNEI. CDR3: CASSVTGGDQPQHF. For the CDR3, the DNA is TGTGCCAGCAGCGTGACAGGGGGCGACCAGCCCCAGCATTTT.

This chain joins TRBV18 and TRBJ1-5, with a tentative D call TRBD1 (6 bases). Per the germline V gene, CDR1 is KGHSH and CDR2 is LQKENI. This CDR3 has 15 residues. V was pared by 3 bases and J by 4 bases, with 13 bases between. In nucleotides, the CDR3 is TGTGCCAGCTCACCTTCGCCAGGGACAAATCAGCCCCAGCATTTT. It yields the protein CASSPSPGTNQPQHF.

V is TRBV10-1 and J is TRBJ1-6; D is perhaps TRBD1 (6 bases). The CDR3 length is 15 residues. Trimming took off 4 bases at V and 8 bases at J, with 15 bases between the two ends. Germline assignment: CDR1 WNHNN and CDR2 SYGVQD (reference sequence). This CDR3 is CASSGSGARDSPLHF. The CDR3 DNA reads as TGCGCCAGCAGTGGGTCGGGGGCGCGCGATTCACCCCTCCACTTT.

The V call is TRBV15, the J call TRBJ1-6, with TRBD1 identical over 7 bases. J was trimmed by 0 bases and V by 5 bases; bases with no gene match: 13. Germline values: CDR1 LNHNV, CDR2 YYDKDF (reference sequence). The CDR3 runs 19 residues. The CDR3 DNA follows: TGTGCCACCAGCGTTAGGGACAGCCCGACGAGCTCCTATAATTCACCCCTCCACTTT. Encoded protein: CATSVRDSPTSSYNSPLHF.

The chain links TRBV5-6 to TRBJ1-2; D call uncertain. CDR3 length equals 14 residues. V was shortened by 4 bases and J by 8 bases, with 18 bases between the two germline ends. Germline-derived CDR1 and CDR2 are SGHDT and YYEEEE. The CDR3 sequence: CASSPRQRTGGYTF. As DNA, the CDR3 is TGTGCCAGCAGCCCACGCCAGAGGACTGGGGGCTACACCTTC.

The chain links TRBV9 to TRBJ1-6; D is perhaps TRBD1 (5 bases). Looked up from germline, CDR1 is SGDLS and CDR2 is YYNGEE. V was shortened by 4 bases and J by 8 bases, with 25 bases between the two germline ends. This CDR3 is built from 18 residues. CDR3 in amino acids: CASSTRAGRVLGDSPLHF. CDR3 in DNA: TGTGCCAGCAGCACGCGGGCCGGGAGAGTTTTAGGGGATTCACCCCTCCACTTT.

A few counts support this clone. This CDR3 is CASRGQVSYEQYF. The CDR3 DNA reads TGTGCCAGCAGAGGACAGGTCTCCTACGAGCAGTACTTC. This chain uses TRBV6-5 with TRBJ2-7, with 7 nucleotides matching TRBD1. Germline V CDR1 and CDR2: MNHEY, SVGAGI. The V gene end was trimmed by 6 bases and the J gene end by 0 bases; junction bases not matched to a gene: 2. CDR3 size: 13 residues.

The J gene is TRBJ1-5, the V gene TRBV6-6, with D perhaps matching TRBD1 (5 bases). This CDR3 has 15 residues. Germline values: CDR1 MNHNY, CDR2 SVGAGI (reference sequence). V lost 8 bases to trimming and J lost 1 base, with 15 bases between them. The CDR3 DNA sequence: TGTGCCAGCGGGACTGACGGGAGGAGCAATCAGCCCCAGCATTTT. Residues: CASGTDGRSNQPQHF.

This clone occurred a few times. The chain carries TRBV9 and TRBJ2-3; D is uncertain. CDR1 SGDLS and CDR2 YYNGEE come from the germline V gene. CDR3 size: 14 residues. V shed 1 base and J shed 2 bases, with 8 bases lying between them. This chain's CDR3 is CASSVRQDTDTQYF. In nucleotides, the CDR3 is TGTGCCAGCAGCGTAAGGCAGGACACAGATACGCAGTATTTT.

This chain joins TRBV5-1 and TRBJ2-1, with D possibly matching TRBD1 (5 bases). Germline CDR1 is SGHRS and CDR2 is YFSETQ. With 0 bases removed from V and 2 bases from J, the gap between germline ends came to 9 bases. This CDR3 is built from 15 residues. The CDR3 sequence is CASSLEGVTYNEQFF. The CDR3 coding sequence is TGCGCCAGCAGCTTGGAAGGGGTTACCTACAATGAGCAGTTCTTC.

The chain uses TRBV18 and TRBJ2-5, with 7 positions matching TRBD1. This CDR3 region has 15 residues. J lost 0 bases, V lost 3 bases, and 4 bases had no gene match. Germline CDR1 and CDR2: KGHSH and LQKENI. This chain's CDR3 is CASSPEQGNQETQYF. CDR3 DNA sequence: TGTGCCAGCTCACCGGAACAGGGGAACCAAGAGACCCAGTACTTC.

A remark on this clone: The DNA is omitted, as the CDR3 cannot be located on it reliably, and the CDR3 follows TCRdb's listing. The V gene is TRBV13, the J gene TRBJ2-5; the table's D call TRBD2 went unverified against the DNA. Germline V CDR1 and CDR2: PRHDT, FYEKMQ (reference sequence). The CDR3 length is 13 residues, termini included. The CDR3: CASSSVGGGTPYF.

The CDR3 protein is CASSTVSGNTGELFF. As DNA, the CDR3 is TGTGCCAGCAGCACTGTTTCGGGTAACACCGGGGAGCTGTTTTTT. This rearrangement joins TRBV5-4 to TRBJ2-2; D gene uncertain. The V and J ends lost 4 bases and 2 bases respectively, with 12 bases between them. Germline assignment: CDR1 SGHNT and CDR2 YYREEE (reference sequence). This CDR3 region has 15 residues.

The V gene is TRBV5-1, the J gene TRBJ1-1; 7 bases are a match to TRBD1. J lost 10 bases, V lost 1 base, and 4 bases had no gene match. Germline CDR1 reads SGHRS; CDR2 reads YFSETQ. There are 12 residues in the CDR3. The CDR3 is CASSLQGELAFF. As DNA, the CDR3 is TGCGCCAGCAGCTTGCAGGGGGAGCTAGCTTTCTTT.

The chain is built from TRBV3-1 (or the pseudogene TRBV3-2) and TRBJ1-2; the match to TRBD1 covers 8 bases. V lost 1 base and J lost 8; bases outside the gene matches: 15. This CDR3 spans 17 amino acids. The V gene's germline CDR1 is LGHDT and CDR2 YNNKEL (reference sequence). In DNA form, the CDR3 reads TGTGCCAGCAGCCAAGCGTCAGGGGGCGAAGCCGGTCGGGGCTACACCTTC. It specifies CASSQASGGEAGRGYTF.

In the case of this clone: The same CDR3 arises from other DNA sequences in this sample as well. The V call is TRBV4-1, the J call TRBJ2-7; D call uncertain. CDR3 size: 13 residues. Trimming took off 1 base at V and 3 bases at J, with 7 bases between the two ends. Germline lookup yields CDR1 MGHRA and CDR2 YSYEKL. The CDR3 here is CASSQGDFYEQYF. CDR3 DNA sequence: TGCGCCAGCAGCCAAGGAGACTTCTACGAGCAGTACTTC.

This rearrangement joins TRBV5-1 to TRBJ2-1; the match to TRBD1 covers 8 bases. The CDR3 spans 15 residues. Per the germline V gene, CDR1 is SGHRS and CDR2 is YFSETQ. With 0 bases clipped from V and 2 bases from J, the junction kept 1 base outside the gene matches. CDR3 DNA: TGCGCCAGCAGCTTGGTGGACAGGGCCTACAATGAGCAGTTCTTC. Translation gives CASSLVDRAYNEQFF.